The clone carrying this T cell receptor beta chain was picked up many times. The CDR3 consists of 12 residues. J was trimmed by 3 bases and V by 6 bases; bases with no gene match: 1. CDR1 and CDR2 (germline): SQVTM, ANQGSEA. This sample was taken from a study of neurological immune-mediated disorders. TCRdb reprocessed the 5' RACE reads with MiXCR, giving one entry per CDR3 protein. The repertoire includes tens of thousands of distinct CDR3 sequences, roughly 24% of them detected once, and approximately 23% sits in the top ten. This receptor was identified in a woman in her 70s in good health. This chain links TRBV29-1 with TRBJ1-1; 10 nucleotides match TRBD1. The specimen sequenced was PBMCs. DNA of the CDR3: TGCAGCGTGGACAGGGGGGACACTGAAGCTTTCTTT. This gives the protein CSVDRGDTEAFF.